A single sample gave rise to the 9 T cell receptor beta chains below, sequenced in a study of early T cells in non-severe SARS-CoV-2 infection. TCRdb used MiXCR to reprocess the 5' RACE reads, holding one entry per CDR3 protein. The sample has 80,000 to 95,000 distinct CDR3 sequences, 14% to 15% seen once. Sequenced: whole blood. The source is an adult who was a healthcare worker with PCR-confirmed SARS-CoV-2 infection or an uninfected control (not recorded which).

This clonotype has just a few counts. The chain uses TRBV5-1 and TRBJ2-1, with TRBD2 matching 7 bases. Germline trimming cut 0 bases from V and 2 bases from J; bases unmatched to any gene: 5. Germline V gene sequence: CDR1 SGHRS, CDR2 YFSETQ. CDR3 length: 16 amino acids. The CDR3 coding sequence is TGCGCCAGCAGCTTGGAGCCGCTAGCGGCCTACAATGAGCAGTTCTTC. Translated: CASSLEPLAAYNEQFF.

In its sample, this clonotype was seen a few times. The chain is built from TRBV6-1 and TRBJ2-5; 8 bases are shared with TRBD1. V trimming: 4 bases; J trimming: 9 bases; junction bases outside the gene matches: 13. The CDR3 loop spans 15 amino acids. The V gene's germline CDR1 is MNHNS and CDR2 SASEGT. This CDR3 is CASSGDRHGLTPQYF. In DNA form, the CDR3 reads TGTGCCAGCAGTGGGGACAGGCACGGTCTAACGCCCCAGTACTTC.

The rearrangement joins TRBV11-2 to TRBJ2-5, with D possibly being TRBD2 (5 bases). V gave up 0 bases and J gave up 4 bases, with 12 bases separating them. The CDR3 runs 15 residues. Germline V CDR1 and CDR2: SGHAT, FQNNGV. The CDR3 region has the DNA TGTGCCAGCAGCTTAGATCTAGCAGTGCGAGAGACCCAGTACTTC. Protein: CASSLDLAVRETQYF.

This clonotype occurred a few times. V usage is TRBV14 and J usage is TRBJ1-6; possible D gene TRBD1, 6 bases. The CDR3 runs to 18 residues. Trimming pared 0 bases from V and 2 bases from J, leaving 14 bases between. Germline loops: CDR1 SGHDN, CDR2 FVKESK. CDR3 coding DNA: TGTGCCAGCAGCCAAGAGTTTAGGGGGAACCCCTATAATTCACCCCTCCACTTT. Translating gives CASSQEFRGNPYNSPLHF.

This clonotype was seen ten or more times. The V call is TRBV7-9, the J call TRBJ1-5, with D possibly TRBD1 on 5 matching bases. The CDR3 is made up of 12 amino acids. The germline gives CDR1 SEHNR, CDR2 FQNEAQ (reference sequence). Between the trimmed V and J ends, which lost 7 bases and 5 bases, there was a span of 9 bases. CDR3 loop: CASTLGDQPQHF. The CDR3 region has the DNA TGTGCCAGCACCCTAGGGGATCAGCCCCAGCATTTT. The whole variable domain, remainder taken from reference TRBV7-9 and TRBJ1-5, is DTGVSQNPRHKITKRGQNVTFRCDPISEHNRLYWYRQTLGQGPEFLTYFQNEAQLEKSRLLSDRFSAERPKGSFSTLEIQRTEQGDSAMYLCASTLGDQPQHFGDGTRLSIL.

V is TRBV20-1 and J is TRBJ2-1; 8 bases are shared with TRBD2. Germline V lookup: CDR1 DFQATT, CDR2 SNEGSKA (reference sequence). The CDR3 covers 15 residues. V gave up 0 bases and J gave up 6 bases; unmatched junction bases: 7. The CDR3 is CSARDTGLAVNEQFF. The CDR3 coding sequence is TGCAGTGCTAGAGATACCGGACTAGCCGTCAATGAGCAGTTCTTC.

This clonotype was detected a few times. The rearrangement links TRBV7-8 to TRBJ1-1; D is unclear. CDR1 is SGHVS and CDR2 is FQNEAQ in the germline V gene. CDR3 length: 15 residues. V gave up 3 bases and J gave up 0 bases, with 11 bases separating them. DNA for the CDR3: TGTGCCAGCAGCTTGACACGAACCATGAACACTGAAGCTTTCTTT. Its translation: CASSLTRTMNTEAFF.

This clonotype was counted only a few times. The J gene is TRBJ2-1, the V gene TRBV11-2, with 7 bases aligning to TRBD2. Germline CDR1 is SGHAT and CDR2 is FQNNGV. There are 19 residues in the CDR3. Trimming removed 0 bases from V and 0 bases from J; junction bases left unmatched: 11. The CDR3 loop reads CASSLDGRRGESSYNEQFF. DNA of the CDR3: TGTGCCAGCAGCTTAGATGGTCGTCGGGGGGAAAGCTCCTACAATGAGCAGTTCTTC.

A note on this clonotype: One end of the junction does not line up with germline, which may come from a read error. The V gene is TRBV6-5, the J gene TRBJ2-5; tentative D call: TRBD2 (6 bases). This CDR3 contains 14 residues. Germline-derived CDR1 and CDR2 are MNHEY and SVGAGI. CDR3 loop: CASSYSNGGRLEHF. The CDR3 DNA follows: TGTGCCAGCAGTTACTCAAACGGGGGACGCCTCGAACACTTC.